The 11 T cell receptor beta chains reported below all come from one sample, sequenced in a study of control samples from healthy donors and cancer patients. Produced via immunoSEQ multiplex PCR; TCRdb's table is partial and in-frame only. Counted here are about 140,000 clones, roughly 92% occurring once; the ten biggest clones make up about 11%. The specimen was blood. The receptors here all came from a man aged 30-40 years in good health.

The chain employs TRBV15 and TRBJ1-6; 8 positions agree with TRBD1. The CDR3 is 17 amino acids. Germline trimming cut 3 bases from V and 0 bases from J; bases unmatched to any gene: 4. Germline V gene sequence: CDR1 LNHNV, CDR2 YYDKDF (reference sequence). The CDR3: CATSSRDRSSYNSPLHF. CDR3 DNA sequence: TGTGCCACCAGCAGTCGGGACAGGAGCTCCTATAATTCACCCCTCCACTTT.

The chain recombines TRBV2 with TRBJ2-7; 12 bases agree with TRBD2. J gave up 4 bases and V 8 bases, and 3 bases lay outside the gene matches. The CDR3 has 13 residues. CDR1 SNHLY and CDR2 FYNNEI come from the germline V gene. The CDR3, as DNA: TGTGCCAGCCGGACTAGCGGGAAGTACGAGCAGTACTTC. It translates to CASRTSGKYEQYF.

The chain is built from TRBV2 and TRBJ2-2; no definite D call. V shed 10 bases and J shed 1 base, with 13 bases lying between them. This CDR3 is built from 14 residues. Germline V gives CDR1 SNHLY, CDR2 FYNNEI. Here the CDR3 reads CATDHTQNTGELFF. In nucleotides, the CDR3 is TGTGCCACCGACCATACACAGAACACCGGGGAGCTGTTTTTT.

The chain carries TRBV6-5 and TRBJ1-1; unclear D gene. CDR3 length equals 14 residues. Looked up from germline, CDR1 is MNHEY and CDR2 is SVGAGI. Trimming shortened V by 0 bases and J by 5 bases, and 10 bases separated the two germline ends. The CDR3 here is CASSYSRGSTEAFF. In DNA, the CDR3 is TGTGCCAGCAGTTACTCGAGAGGGTCAACTGAAGCTTTCTTT.

This chain connects TRBV3-1 (or the pseudogene TRBV3-2) to TRBJ2-5; D unclear. The CDR3 is made up of 12 amino acids. Germline CDR1 is LGHDT and CDR2 is YNNKEL (reference sequence). Deletions cut 1 base from V and 7 bases from J, with 7 bases between. CDR3 sequence (DNA): TGTGCCAGCAGCCAAGGCTGGGGGACCCAGTACTTC. Translation gives CASSQGWGTQYF.

CDR3 residues: CASSLSRGTEAFF. Here the CDR3 DNA reads TGTGCCAGCAGCTTAAGCAGGGGGACTGAAGCTTTCTTT. The rearrangement links TRBV7-3 to TRBJ1-1, with 7 bases matching TRBD1. Germline V gene data show CDR1 as SGHTA and CDR2 as FQGTGA. The CDR3 is made up of 13 amino acids. The junction had 1 base not matched to a gene; V was cut back by 1 base and J by 5 bases.

The V call is TRBV7-2, the J call TRBJ1-6; a possible D gene is TRBD1 (5 bases). Germline CDR1 is SGHTA and CDR2 is FQGNSA. The CDR3 consists of 16 residues. Trimming took 5 bases from V and 2 from J, leaving 13 bases between them. CDR3 protein: CASSTPGGAYNSPLHF. Written as DNA, the CDR3 is TGTGCCAGCAGCACACCAGGAGGGGCCTATAATTCACCCCTCCACTTT.

CDR3 residues: CATQLTDTQYF. The CDR3 DNA follows: TGTGCCACCCAGCTCACAGATACGCAGTATTTT. V usage is TRBV10-3 and J usage is TRBJ2-3; D is uncertain. The V end lost 10 bases, the J end lost 2 bases, and 7 bases lay between the germline ends. The CDR3 consists of 11 residues. Per the germline V gene, CDR1 is ENHRY and CDR2 is SYGVKD.

This clone was observed a handful of times. V is TRBV19 and J is TRBJ2-1; possibly TRBD1 for D (7 bases). The CDR3 length is 15 residues. Deletions cut 5 bases from V and 0 bases from J, with 11 bases between. The germline gives CDR1 LNHDA, CDR2 SQIVND (reference sequence). The CDR3 region is CASSPQGGSYNEQFF. As DNA, the CDR3 is TGTGCCAGTAGTCCCCAGGGGGGCTCCTACAATGAGCAGTTCTTC.

In regard to this clone: Other DNA sequences in this sample translate to the same CDR3. This sequence joins TRBV11-3 and TRBJ2-1; tentative D call: TRBD2 (6 bases). Germline V gives CDR1 SGHNT, CDR2 YENEEA. The CDR3 totals 15 residues. Trimming cost V 1 base and J 8 bases, with 15 bases left between them. The CDR3 reads CASSLVLAGIYEQFF. The CDR3 DNA reads TGTGCCAGCAGCTTAGTGCTGGCGGGAATATATGAGCAGTTCTTC.

The chain uses TRBV25-1 and TRBJ2-1; TRBD2 agrees at 12 bases. Germline V gives CDR1 MGHDK, CDR2 SYGVNS. The trim removed 2 bases at V and 8 bases at J, leaving 13 bases unmatched. The CDR3 spans 18 residues. Written as DNA, the CDR3 is TGTGCCAGCAGTGAACCCAACGGACTAGCGGGATTCTCCCATGAGCAGTTCTTC. It is translated as CASSEPNGLAGFSHEQFF.